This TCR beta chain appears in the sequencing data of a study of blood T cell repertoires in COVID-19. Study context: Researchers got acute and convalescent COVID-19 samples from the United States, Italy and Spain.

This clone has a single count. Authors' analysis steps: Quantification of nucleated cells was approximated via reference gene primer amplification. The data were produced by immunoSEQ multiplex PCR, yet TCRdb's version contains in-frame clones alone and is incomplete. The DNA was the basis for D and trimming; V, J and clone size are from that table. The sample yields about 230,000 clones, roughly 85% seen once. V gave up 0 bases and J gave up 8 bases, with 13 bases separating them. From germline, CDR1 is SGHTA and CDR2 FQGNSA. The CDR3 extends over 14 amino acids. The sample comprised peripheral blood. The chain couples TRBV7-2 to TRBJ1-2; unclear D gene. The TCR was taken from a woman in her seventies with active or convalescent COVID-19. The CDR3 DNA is TGTGCCAGCAGCTTAGCGATGAGACATAGGGGCTACACCTTC. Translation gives CASSLAMRHRGYTF.